This T cell receptor (beta chain) was captured in a study of blood T cell repertoires in COVID-19. Study-wide context: COVID-19 samples collected from the United States, Italy and Spain covered acute and convalescent phases. The cDNA or gDNA used as material had been derived from T cells, B-cell-depleted T cells, or PBMCs.

Profiling relied on immunoSEQ multiplex PCR, and the TCRdb table lists in-frame clones only, not all of them. The table lists 250,000 to 300,000 clones, 91% of them singletons. The trim removed 4 bases at V and 0 bases at J, leaving 5 bases unmatched. The CDR3 contains 15 residues. Germline V CDR1 and CDR2: KGHSY, FQNENV. The source is a woman under 40 with COVID-19, enrolled during active disease. What was sequenced was peripheral blood. This chain uses TRBV16 with TRBJ2-7, with TRBD1 matching 8 bases. For the CDR3, the DNA is TGTGCCAGCAGCCGCACCGGGACAGGCTCCTACGAGCAGTACTTC. Translating gives CASSRTGTGSYEQYF.